Following are 23 T cell receptor beta chains from one sample sequenced in a study of blood T cell repertoires in COVID-19. The repertoire was sequenced with immunoSEQ multiplex PCR; TCRdb's copy has only in-frame clones and lacks some. The table lists just over 250,000 clones, around 89% of them singletons. The specimen sequenced was peripheral blood. The receptors shown here come from a man aged 55 to 70 who had recovered from COVID-19.

This clone occurred a few times. V usage is TRBV7-2 and J usage is TRBJ1-5; weak D call: TRBD1 (5 bases). The CDR3 has 15 amino acids. Per germline, CDR1 SGHTA and CDR2 FQGNSA. V lost 4 bases and J lost 1, with 11 bases in between. The CDR3 DNA sequence: TGTGCCAGCAGCTCCGGCGGGGACAGCAATCAGCCCCAGCATTTT. Protein sequence: CASSSGGDSNQPQHF. The complete variable domain, with remaining parts taken from reference TRBV7-2 and TRBJ1-5, reads GAGVSQSPSNKVTEKGKDVELRCDPISGHTALYWYRQSLGQGLEFLIYFQGNSAPDKSGLPSDRFSAERTGGSVSTLTIQRTQQEDSAVYLCASSSGGDSNQPQHFGDGTRLSIL.

The chain links TRBV24-1 to TRBJ1-4; 7 bases match TRBD1. Trimming cost V 4 bases and J 8 bases; bases outside gene matches: 12. The CDR3 sequence is 16 residues long. CDR1 is KGHDR, CDR2 SFDVKD, per germline. CDR3 sequence (DNA): TGTGCCACCAGTGAGACAAGACAGGGCGGGATGGAAAAACTGTTTTTT. Residues: CATSETRQGGMEKLFF.

The V call is TRBV6-6, the J call TRBJ1-1; 7 nucleotides line up with TRBD1. V lost 6 bases to trimming and J lost 1 base; unmatched junction nucleotides: 11. Per germline, CDR1 MNHNY and CDR2 SVGAGI (reference sequence). The CDR3 sequence is 16 residues long. CDR3 residues: CASSRDRVDKNTEAFF. In nucleotides, the CDR3 is TGTGCCAGCAGCCGAGACAGGGTGGATAAGAACACTGAAGCTTTCTTT.

The chain joins TRBV4-1 to TRBJ2-7; possibly TRBD2 for D (5 bases). The V end lost 4 bases, the J end lost 3 bases, and 16 bases lay between the germline ends. This CDR3 has 15 residues. Germline V gene lookup returns CDR1 MGHRA and CDR2 YSYEKL. The CDR3 loop is CASSPPRGANYEQYF. The CDR3 coding sequence is TGCGCCAGCAGCCCCCCCCGGGGAGCCAACTACGAGCAGTACTTC.

V usage is TRBV5-1 and J usage is TRBJ1-6, with D perhaps TRBD1 (6 bases). V gave up 4 bases and J gave up 5 bases, with 19 bases separating them. The CDR3 spans 17 residues. Per the germline V gene, CDR1 is SGHRS and CDR2 is YFSETQ. CDR3 amino acids: CASSVGTGPGNNSPLHF. CDR3 nucleotide sequence: TGCGCCAGCAGCGTAGGCACAGGGCCGGGGAATAATTCACCCCTCCACTTT.

This clone has a handful of counts. This chain connects TRBV5-1 to TRBJ1-1; D not resolved. CDR3 size: 14 residues. V lost 4 bases and J 4 bases, leaving 14 bases between the germline ends. Germline CDR1 is SGHRS and CDR2 is YFSETQ. Written as DNA, the CDR3 is TGCGCCAGCAGCCAGGCGGGGTGGGGCACTGAAGCTTTCTTT. Residues: CASSQAGWGTEAFF.

This clone appeared a single time. The genes are TRBV9 and TRBJ2-7, with D maybe TRBD2 (6 bases). The CDR3 runs to 14 residues. V was pared by 3 bases and J by 4 bases, with 14 bases between. Germline V gene lookup returns CDR1 SGDLS and CDR2 YYNGEE. CDR3 sequence: CASSGVADAYEQYF. CDR3 nucleotides: TGTGCCAGCAGCGGGGTAGCGGATGCTTACGAGCAGTACTTC.

The V and J genes are TRBV2 and TRBJ1-1; 7 bases align to TRBD1. The length of the CDR3 is 13 residues. J gave up 4 bases and V 8 bases, and 7 bases lay outside the gene matches. Per the germline V gene, CDR1 is SNHLY and CDR2 is FYNNEI. The CDR3 DNA reads TGTGCCAGCGGAGGGGGCGTTGGCACTGAAGCTTTCTTT. It translates to CASGGGVGTEAFF. The full variable domain, completed using reference TRBV2 and TRBJ1-1, is EPEVTQTPSHQVTQMGQEVILRCVPISNHLYFYWYRQILGQKVEFLVSFYNNEISEKSEIFDDQFSVERPDGSNFTLKIRSTKLEDSAMYFCASGGGVGTEAFFGQGTRLTVV.

This clone was observed a single time. This chain joins TRBV7-2 and TRBJ1-2; D call uncertain. Per the germline V gene, CDR1 is SGHTA and CDR2 is FQGNSA. The length of the CDR3 is 15 residues. V shed 1 base and J shed 0 bases, with 9 bases lying between them. Here the CDR3 reads CASSLDRRANYGYTF. The CDR3 DNA is TGTGCCAGCAGCTTAGACCGGCGGGCTAACTATGGCTACACCTTC. The complete variable domain, with remaining parts taken from reference TRBV7-2 and TRBJ1-2, reads GAGVSQSPSNKVTEKGKDVELRCDPISGHTALYWYRQSLGQGLEFLIYFQGNSAPDKSGLPSDRFSAERTGGSVSTLTIQRTQQEDSAVYLCASSLDRRANYGYTFGSGTRLTVV.

This chain connects TRBV19 to TRBJ2-2; 14 nucleotides agree with TRBD2. The CDR3 has 17 amino acids. V dropped 5 bases and J dropped 0; count of bases not matched to a gene: 2. Germline lookup yields CDR1 LNHDA and CDR2 SQIVND (reference sequence). The CDR3 DNA reads as TGTGCCAGTAGTCGGACTAGCGGGGGGACGAACACCGGGGAGCTGTTTTTT. It is translated as CASSRTSGGTNTGELFF.

The chain couples TRBV18 to TRBJ1-5; D is perhaps TRBD1 (6 bases). In germline, CDR1 is KGHSH, CDR2 LQKENI. The V gene lost 3 bases and the J gene lost 4 bases, with 10 bases spanning the gap. The CDR3 contains 14 residues. The CDR3 reads CASSPRGSNQPQHF. For the CDR3, the DNA is TGTGCCAGCTCACCGAGGGGGTCGAATCAGCCCCAGCATTTT.

The V call is TRBV28, the J call TRBJ2-3; 8 bases are shared with TRBD1. The germline CDR1 and CDR2 sequences are MDHEN and SYDVKM. The ends lost 4 bases at V and 0 bases at J; junction bases unmatched: 6. There are 16 residues in the CDR3. This CDR3 reads CASSSTGVGSTDTQYF. The DNA of the CDR3 is TGTGCCAGCAGTTCGACAGGGGTGGGGAGCACAGATACGCAGTATTTT.

This chain's CDR3 is CASSLSQDQQYF. The CDR3 DNA reads TGTGCCAGCAGCTTATCACAGGACCAGCAGTACTTC. This chain links TRBV11-2 with TRBJ2-7; D is perhaps TRBD1 (5 bases). This CDR3 is built from 12 residues. Trimming left V 2 bases short and J 8 bases short, with 10 bases between. Germline assignment: CDR1 SGHAT and CDR2 FQNNGV.

The chain employs TRBV5-6 and TRBJ2-5; TRBD1 agrees at 8 bases. The trim removed 5 bases at V and 5 bases at J, leaving 5 bases unmatched. The germline CDR1 and CDR2 sequences are SGHDT and YYEEEE. The CDR3 has 13 amino acids. CDR3 region: CASRTGAGETQYF. The CDR3 DNA reads TGTGCCAGCAGGACAGGGGCCGGGGAGACCCAGTACTTC.

The chain has TRBV2 and TRBJ2-3; D is uncertain. The CDR3 covers 13 residues. Trimming removed 8 bases at V and 6 bases at J, with 15 bases between. Germline V gives CDR1 SNHLY, CDR2 FYNNEI. CDR3 sequence reads: CASLPANRDTQYF. The CDR3 DNA is TGTGCCAGCCTGCCCGCAAACCGGGATACGCAGTATTTT.

The chain employs TRBV28 and TRBJ1-2, with D perhaps TRBD1 (6 bases). The ends were cut back, 4 bases at V and 3 bases at J, with 12 bases in the middle. Germline V gives CDR1 MDHEN, CDR2 SYDVKM. This CDR3 comprises 14 residues. The CDR3 bases are TGTGCCAGCAGTTACCGGACAGAATACTATGGCTACACCTTC. This codes for CASSYRTEYYGYTF.

The chain has TRBV7-8 and TRBJ2-5, with D possibly matching TRBD2 (5 bases). Trimming pared 1 base from V and 4 bases from J, leaving 10 bases between. Germline-derived CDR1 and CDR2 are SGHVS and FQNEAQ. The CDR3 has 14 residues. CDR3 protein: CASSLGGARETQYF. The CDR3 DNA reads TGTGCCAGCAGCTTAGGGGGAGCGCGAGAGACCCAGTACTTC.

V and J are TRBV7-9 and TRBJ2-6, with 7 bases identical to TRBD2. The junction had 6 bases not matched to a gene; V was cut back by 4 bases and J by 0 bases. The CDR3 sequence is 17 residues long. The germline V gene has CDR1 SEHNR and CDR2 FQNEAQ (reference sequence). CDR3 sequence reads: CASSWPLADSGANVLTF. The CDR3 DNA reads as TGTGCCAGCAGCTGGCCCCTAGCGGACTCTGGGGCCAACGTCCTGACTTTC. The whole variable domain, remainder taken from reference TRBV7-9 and TRBJ2-6, is DTGVSQNPRHKITKRGQNVTFRCDPISEHNRLYWYRQTLGQGPEFLTYFQNEAQLEKSRLLSDRFSAERPKGSFSTLEIQRTEQGDSAMYLCASSWPLADSGANVLTFGAGSRLTVL.

V and J are TRBV19 and TRBJ1-5, with a tentative D call TRBD1 (5 bases). The V gene's germline CDR1 is LNHDA and CDR2 SQIVND (reference sequence). Trimming cost V 7 bases and J 6 bases, with 19 bases left between them. This CDR3 is 15 amino acids long. CDR3 in amino acids: CASKTDTRTVQPQHF. CDR3 bases: TGTGCCAGTAAGACAGACACCCGCACCGTTCAGCCCCAGCATTTT.

The genes are TRBV11-2 and TRBJ1-6; D might be TRBD1 (5 bases). CDR3 length: 13 amino acids. Trimming took 5 bases from V and 14 from J, leaving 16 bases between them. The germline CDR1 and CDR2 sequences are SGHAT and FQNNGV. CDR3 loop: CASSPVVDSTLHF. CDR3 sequence (DNA): TGTGCCAGCAGCCCAGTCGTCGACAGCACCCTCCACTTT. The entire variable domain, with the rest obtained from reference TRBV11-2 and TRBJ1-6, is as follows: EAGVAQSPRYKIIEKRQSVAFWCNPISGHATLYWYQQILGQGPKLLIQFQNNGVVDDSQLPKDRFSAERLKGVDSTLKIQPAKLEDSAVYLCASSPVVDSTLHFGNGTRLTVT.

The chain combines TRBV25-1 with TRBJ1-1, with 7 bases identical to TRBD1. The germline gives CDR1 MGHDK, CDR2 SYGVNS. CDR3 size: 14 residues. V trimming: 7 bases; J trimming: 1 base; junction bases outside the gene matches: 6. CDR3 nucleotide sequence: TGTGCCAGCAAATTGACAGGGACGAACACTGAAGCTTTCTTT. This codes for CASKLTGTNTEAFF.

V usage is TRBV7-2 and J usage is TRBJ1-4; D uncertain. The CDR3 consists of 16 residues. Germline CDR1 reads SGHTA; CDR2 reads FQGNSA. Trimming left V 2 bases short and J 1 base short, with 11 bases between. The DNA for the CDR3 is TGTGCCAGCAGCTTACATCCGGGAGGAACTAATGAAAAACTGTTTTTT. Encoded protein: CASSLHPGGTNEKLFF.

The rearrangement joins TRBV5-1 to TRBJ2-5, with TRBD1 identical over 10 bases. The CDR3 length is 16 residues. Germline CDR1 SGHRS, CDR2 YFSETQ. V gave up 0 bases and J gave up 3 bases; unmatched junction bases: 5. The DNA of the CDR3 is TGCGCCAGCAGCTTGGCCATCGGGACAGGGGAAGAGACCCAGTACTTC. Amino acid sequence: CASSLAIGTGEETQYF.